The 29 T cell receptor beta chains below come from one sample, sequenced in a study of PD-1 blockade in classical Hodgkin lymphoma (dated by TCRdb to about 2020). Library preparation employed the immunoSEQ multiplex PCR assay. TCRdb limited this immuneACCESS table to in-frame rearrangements with V and J called. A share of clones is missing; checked studies link under half to unresolved V genes, and the rest is unexplained. The table for this sample lists about 25,000 clones; 72% of them were counted only once. The ten top clones hold roughly 27% of the sample. In light of the paper, this sample's time point label describes: cycle 4 day 1 (C4D1), after 6 weeks of nivolumab. All trial patients had relapsed after autologous stem cell transplantation, with cohorts A, B and C differing in prior brentuximab vedotin exposure. The input for sequencing was peripheral blood mononuclear cells (PBMCs), taken before the fourth cycle of nivolumab. These receptor sequences come from a human donor with classical Hodgkin lymphoma.

The V call is TRBV11-3, the J call TRBJ1-2, with TRBD1 matching over 7 bases. The CDR3 is 13 amino acids. Unmatched junction bases numbered 5, after V lost 8 bases and J lost 2 bases. Germline V CDR1 and CDR2: SGHNT, YENEEA. In DNA, the CDR3 is TGTGCCAGCGACCAGGGGGGGAACTATGGCTACACCTTC. Protein product: CASDQGGNYGYTF.

J is TRBJ1-2 and V is TRBV6-6; 9 nucleotides align to TRBD1. The CDR3 runs to 14 residues. V lost 6 bases and J lost 3; bases outside the gene matches: 5. The germline V gene encodes CDR1 MNHNY and CDR2 SVGAGI (reference sequence). The DNA for the CDR3 is TGTGCCAGCAGGCTTGGGACAGGGCACTATGGCTACACCTTC. It translates to CASRLGTGHYGYTF.

This clone was counted ten times or more. This chain joins TRBV4-1 and TRBJ1-2; a possible D gene is TRBD1 (5 bases). V dropped 4 bases and J dropped 8 bases, with 23 bases sitting between them. This CDR3 has 16 residues. Germline V gene sequence: CDR1 MGHRA, CDR2 YSYEKL. The CDR3 spells CASSPAGEGRKQGYTF. DNA of the CDR3: TGCGCCAGCAGCCCAGCGGGCGAGGGGCGGAAGCAAGGCTACACCTTC.

By its share, this clone is medium-sized. This rearrangement joins TRBV6-1 to TRBJ1-6; D not resolved. This CDR3 has 14 amino acids. Germline CDR1 and CDR2: MNHNS and SASEGT. Trimming stripped 3 bases from V and 4 bases from J, with 7 bases between. Here the CDR3 DNA reads TGTGCCAGCAGTGAGGGAATGTATAATTCACCCCTCCACTTT. Its translation: CASSEGMYNSPLHF.

The rearrangement joins TRBV7-2 to TRBJ2-7, with TRBD1 matching 7 bases. This CDR3 is 12 amino acids long. The V gene's germline CDR1 is SGHTA and CDR2 FQGNSA. CDR3 sequence: CASSQRPGQLFV. The CDR3 region has the DNA TGTGCCAGCAGCCAACGACCGGGACAGTTATTCGTC.

The V call is TRBV18, the J call TRBJ1-5, with 7 nucleotides matching TRBD1. Losses at the gene ends were 4 bases for V and 4 bases for J; bases not matched to a gene: 10. The CDR3 runs 16 residues. Germline V gene data show CDR1 as KGHSH and CDR2 as LQKENI. The CDR3, as DNA: TGTGCCAGCTCACAGGGACAGCCGGGCGCAAATCAGCCCCAGCATTTT. Protein sequence: CASSQGQPGANQPQHF.

The chain is built from TRBV6-5 and TRBJ2-1, with 8 nucleotides matching TRBD1. V dropped 6 bases and J dropped 4; count of bases not matched to a gene: 8. Germline V gives CDR1 MNHEY, CDR2 SVGAGI. The CDR3 extends over 15 amino acids. The chain's CDR3 is CASSPGGQEYNEQFF. CDR3 bases: TGTGCCAGCAGCCCCGGGGGACAGGAATACAATGAGCAGTTCTTC.

This rearrangement joins TRBV7-2 to TRBJ2-7, with 8 bases lining up with TRBD2. Germline values: CDR1 SGHTA, CDR2 FQGNSA. Trimming at V came to 2 bases and at J to 3 bases, leaving 6 bases not matched to a gene. The CDR3 is made up of 15 amino acids. Here the CDR3 reads CASSLTGGTHYEQYF. CDR3 bases: TGTGCCAGCAGCTTAACGGGGGGGACCCACTACGAGCAGTACTTC. Full variable domain (remainder filled in from reference TRBV7-2 and TRBJ2-7): GAGVSQSPSNKVTEKGKDVELRCDPISGHTALYWYRQSLGQGLEFLIYFQGNSAPDKSGLPSDRFSAERTGGSVSTLTIQRTQQEDSAVYLCASSLTGGTHYEQYFGPGTRLTVT.

This clone occurred a few times. The chain uses TRBV28 and TRBJ2-5, with TRBD1 matching 7 bases. The J segment lost 2 bases and the V segment lost 5 bases, leaving 14 bases of the junction unmatched. Per the germline V gene, CDR1 is MDHEN and CDR2 is SYDVKM. This CDR3 is 17 amino acids long. The CDR3 reads CASSPLGTSQGQETQYF. DNA for the CDR3: TGTGCCAGCAGTCCCCTCGGGACATCACAGGGGCAAGAGACCCAGTACTTC. Using reference TRBV28 and TRBJ2-5 for the parts outside the CDR3, the full variable domain is DVKVTQSSRYLVKRTGEKVFLECVQDMDHENMFWYRQDPGLGLRLIYFSYDVKMKEKGDIPEGYSVSREKKERFSLILESASTNQTSMYLCASSPLGTSQGQETQYFGPGTRLLVL.

The J gene is TRBJ1-3, the V gene TRBV27; no clear D gene. V lost 5 bases, J lost 0 bases, and 14 bases lay in between. CDR1 is MNHEY and CDR2 is SMNVEV in the germline V gene (reference sequence). The CDR3 spans 16 residues. CDR3 DNA: TGTGCCAGCAGTGACGTGGACCCCAACTCTGGAAACACCATATATTTT. Encoded protein: CASSDVDPNSGNTIYF.

This clone was observed a few times. The rearrangement joins TRBV18 to TRBJ1-4, with no clear D. This CDR3 contains 14 residues. Germline values: CDR1 KGHSH, CDR2 LQKENI. V lost 0 bases and J 7 bases, leaving 9 bases between the germline ends. CDR3 nucleotide sequence: TGTGCCAGCTCACCACCGGCAGGCCGTGAAAAACTGTTTTTT. Amino acids: CASSPPAGREKLFF.

As DNA, the CDR3 is TGTGCCAGCAGCTTCCAGGGAGGGCATGAAAAACTGTTTTTT. Amino acids: CASSFQGGHEKLFF. The gene calls are TRBV7-9 and TRBJ1-4; tentatively, D is TRBD1 (5 bases). CDR1 and CDR2 (germline): SEHNR, FQNEAQ (reference sequence). Trimming left V 3 bases short and J 6 bases short, with 11 bases between. There are 14 residues in the CDR3. Full variable domain (remainder filled in from reference TRBV7-9 and TRBJ1-4): DTGVSQNPRHKITKRGQNVTFRCDPISEHNRLYWYRQTLGQGPEFLTYFQNEAQLEKSRLLSDRFSAERPKGSFSTLEIQRTEQGDSAMYLCASSFQGGHEKLFFGSGTQLSVL.

V and J are TRBV28 and TRBJ1-5, with D tentatively TRBD1 (5 bases). This CDR3 comprises 13 residues. The V end was cut by 7 bases, the J end by 2 bases, with 9 bases between. Looked up from germline, CDR1 is MDHEN and CDR2 is SYDVKM. In DNA form, the CDR3 reads TGTGCCAGCATCGGGACTCGCAATCAGCCCCAGCATTTT. Protein sequence: CASIGTRNQPQHF.

In its sample, this clone was seen a few times. The rearrangement uses TRBV7-9 and TRBJ1-1; D not resolved. The germline V gene encodes CDR1 SEHNR and CDR2 FQNEAQ (reference sequence). V lost 4 bases and J 7 bases, leaving 10 bases between the germline ends. The CDR3 totals 12 residues. CDR3 in amino acids: CASSYHGSEAFF. Written as DNA, the CDR3 is TGTGCCAGCAGCTACCACGGCAGTGAAGCTTTCTTT.

The gene calls are TRBV18 and TRBJ2-3, with D uncertain. The germline V gene has CDR1 KGHSH and CDR2 LQKENI. CDR3 size: 13 residues. V lost 4 bases, J lost 2 bases, and 7 bases lay in between. The CDR3 region has the DNA TGTGCCAGCTCACTTGGGGTCACAGATACGCAGTATTTT. Translated: CASSLGVTDTQYF.

The rearrangement joins TRBV28 to TRBJ2-1; 9 nucleotides agree with TRBD2. Germline CDR1 is MDHEN and CDR2 is SYDVKM. V lost 8 bases, J lost 3 bases, and 14 bases stayed unmatched. The CDR3 is 17 residues long. The CDR3 protein is CASLSFGGGARYNEQFF. CDR3 sequence (DNA): TGTGCCAGCCTATCCTTCGGCGGGGGGGCTCGCTACAATGAGCAGTTCTTC. Combining the CDR3 with reference TRBV28 and TRBJ2-1 gives the whole variable domain DVKVTQSSRYLVKRTGEKVFLECVQDMDHENMFWYRQDPGLGLRLIYFSYDVKMKEKGDIPEGYSVSREKKERFSLILESASTNQTSMYLCASLSFGGGARYNEQFFGPGTRLTVL.

This clone came up a few times. This chain joins TRBV6-8 and TRBJ2-7, with D tentatively TRBD1 (6 bases). Germline V gives CDR1 MNHGY, CDR2 SAAAGT. V lost 10 bases and J 7 bases, leaving 14 bases between the germline ends. This CDR3 is built from 11 residues. The CDR3 reads CATISGAEQYF. In DNA form, the CDR3 reads TGTGCCACCATCTCAGGGGCAGAGCAGTACTTC.

V usage is TRBV30 and J usage is TRBJ2-1, with a possible D match to TRBD2 (5 bases). The V end lost 2 bases, the J end lost 3 bases, and 14 bases lay between the germline ends. Germline lookup yields CDR1 GTSNPN and CDR2 SVGIG (reference sequence). This CDR3 spans 15 amino acids. As DNA, the CDR3 is TGTGCCTGGAGTTTCGGCACCGACTACTACAATGAGCAGTTCTTC. This translates into CAWSFGTDYYNEQFF.

This clone has only a few counts. The V gene is TRBV19, the J gene TRBJ1-4; D is uncertain. Germline V gene sequence: CDR1 LNHDA, CDR2 SQIVND (reference sequence). The CDR3 spans 15 residues. V was clipped by 6 bases and J by 0 bases, with 11 bases between them. The chain's CDR3 is CASRRTAATNEKLFF. The CDR3 region has the DNA TGTGCCAGTAGAAGGACGGCTGCAACTAATGAAAAACTGTTTTTT.

By frequency in the sample, this clone is medium-sized. The chain employs TRBV5-5 and TRBJ1-3; the D is unclear. The CDR3 extends over 15 amino acids. Trimming shortened V by 4 bases and J by 0 bases, and 11 bases separated the two germline ends. Germline V CDR1 and CDR2: SGHKS, YYEKEE (reference sequence). The CDR3 loop is CASSLDVSSGNTIYF. The CDR3, as DNA: TGTGCCAGCAGCCTGGACGTGAGCTCTGGAAACACCATATATTTT. Based on the CDR3 plus reference TRBV5-5 and TRBJ1-3, the full variable domain is DAGVTQSPTHLIKTRGQQVTLRCSPISGHKSVSWYQQVLGQGPQFIFQYYEKEERGRGNFPDRFSARQFPNYSSELNVNALLLGDSALYLCASSLDVSSGNTIYFGEGSWLTVV.

This clone was observed a handful of times. The chain employs TRBV5-1 and TRBJ1-1; 7 nucleotides line up with TRBD1. The CDR3 has 15 residues. Germline V gives CDR1 SGHRS, CDR2 YFSETQ. Trimming cost V 0 bases and J 4 bases; bases outside gene matches: 6. CDR3 amino acids: CASSLVSGGPTEAFF. CDR3 sequence (DNA): TGCGCCAGCAGCTTGGTGTCAGGGGGTCCCACTGAAGCTTTCTTT.

V gene TRBV2 combines with J gene TRBJ2-5, with 14 bases aligning to TRBD2. CDR1 and CDR2 from the germline V gene are SNHLY and FYNNEI. The length of the CDR3 is 15 residues. V lost 5 bases, J lost 7 bases, and 6 bases stayed unmatched. The CDR3 DNA follows: TGTGCCAGCAGTTTCGGGACTAGCGGGGGAATGACCCAGTACTTC. Protein: CASSFGTSGGMTQYF. Complete variable domain (other parts from reference TRBV2 and TRBJ2-5): EPEVTQTPSHQVTQMGQEVILRCVPISNHLYFYWYRQILGQKVEFLVSFYNNEISEKSEIFDDQFSVERPDGSNFTLKIRSTKLEDSAMYFCASSFGTSGGMTQYFGPGTRLLVL.

Only one count was recorded for this clone. This chain connects TRBV2 to TRBJ2-3; 8 positions match TRBD2. The CDR3 is 14 amino acids. The junction had 9 bases not matched to a gene; V was cut back by 9 bases and J by 4 bases. The germline gives CDR1 SNHLY, CDR2 FYNNEI. CDR3 sequence: CASYRGGWADTQYF. In nucleotides, the CDR3 is TGTGCCAGTTATCGGGGGGGCTGGGCAGATACGCAGTATTTT. Using reference TRBV2 and TRBJ2-3 for the parts outside the CDR3, the full variable domain is EPEVTQTPSHQVTQMGQEVILRCVPISNHLYFYWYRQILGQKVEFLVSFYNNEISEKSEIFDDQFSVERPDGSNFTLKIRSTKLEDSAMYFCASYRGGWADTQYFGPGTRLTVL.

This chain uses TRBV15 with TRBJ2-5; D is possibly TRBD1 (7 bases). The CDR3 has 15 amino acids. Trimming pared 3 bases from V and 0 bases from J, leaving 11 bases between. Per germline, CDR1 LNHNV and CDR2 YYDKDF (reference sequence). CDR3: CATSRGGQNQETQYF. DNA for the CDR3: TGTGCCACCAGCAGGGGGGGACAGAACCAAGAGACCCAGTACTTC.

This chain connects TRBV10-1 to TRBJ1-5, with D possibly matching TRBD1 (6 bases). Trimming stripped 5 bases from V and 1 base from J, with 15 bases between. Germline values: CDR1 WNHNN, CDR2 SYGVQD (reference sequence). The CDR3 totals 16 residues. CDR3 nucleotide sequence: TGCGCCAGCAGTTCTTTCGGGGGGGCAAGCAATCAGCCCCAGCATTTT. This gives the protein CASSSFGGASNQPQHF.

V is TRBV7-8 and J is TRBJ1-1, with no clear D. Looked up from germline, CDR1 is SGHVS and CDR2 is FQNEAQ. The CDR3 sequence is 14 residues long. The V and J ends lost 1 base and 2 bases respectively, with 8 bases between them. CDR3 in amino acids: CASSLEMRNTEAFF. The CDR3 DNA reads TGTGCCAGCAGCTTAGAAATGCGAAACACTGAAGCTTTCTTT. Full variable domain (outside the CDR3, taken from reference TRBV7-8 and TRBJ1-1): GAGVSQSPRYKVAKRGQDVALRCDPISGHVSLFWYQQALGQGPEFLTYFQNEAQLDKSGLPSDRFFAERPEGSVSTLKIQRTQQEDSAVYLCASSLEMRNTEAFFGQGTRLTVV.

Only a few counts were recorded for this clone. The chain has TRBV19 and TRBJ1-5; TRBD1 agrees at 7 bases. Germline V lookup: CDR1 LNHDA, CDR2 SQIVND (reference sequence). The CDR3 loop spans 14 amino acids. After removal of 8 bases from V and 1 base from J, the junction contained 5 bases not matched to a gene. The CDR3 is CASDRAGSNQPQHF. Written as DNA, the CDR3 is TGTGCCAGTGACAGGGCGGGCAGCAATCAGCCCCAGCATTTT.

The V call is TRBV10-3, the J call TRBJ2-3; 11 bases are shared with TRBD2. Trimming at V came to 4 bases and at J to 2 bases, leaving 2 bases not matched to a gene. This CDR3 is built from 15 residues. The germline V gene has CDR1 ENHRY and CDR2 SYGVKD. The chain's CDR3 is CAISVAGGHTDTQYF. CDR3 coding DNA: TGTGCCATCAGTGTAGCGGGGGGGCACACAGATACGCAGTATTTT.

V is TRBV15 and J is TRBJ1-2, with D perhaps TRBD1 (5 bases). Trimming removed 2 bases from V and 4 bases from J, with 14 bases in between. CDR3 length: 15 residues. CDR1 and CDR2 from the germline V gene are LNHNV and YYDKDF (reference sequence). This CDR3 reads CATSRRPGPPYGYTF. DNA for the CDR3: TGTGCCACCAGCAGACGCCCGGGGCCTCCCTATGGCTACACCTTC.